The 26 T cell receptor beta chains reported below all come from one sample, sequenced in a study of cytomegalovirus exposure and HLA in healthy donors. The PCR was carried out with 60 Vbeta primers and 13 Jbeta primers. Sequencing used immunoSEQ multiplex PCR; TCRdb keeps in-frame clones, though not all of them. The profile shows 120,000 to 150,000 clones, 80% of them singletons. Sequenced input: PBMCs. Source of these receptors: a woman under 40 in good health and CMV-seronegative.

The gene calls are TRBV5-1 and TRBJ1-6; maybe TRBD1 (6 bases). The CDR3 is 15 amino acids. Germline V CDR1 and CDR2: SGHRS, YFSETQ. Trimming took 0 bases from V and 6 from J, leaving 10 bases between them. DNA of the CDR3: TGCGCCAGCAGCTTGGTAGGGGGGGGTAATTCACCCCTCCACTTT. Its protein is CASSLVGGGNSPLHF.

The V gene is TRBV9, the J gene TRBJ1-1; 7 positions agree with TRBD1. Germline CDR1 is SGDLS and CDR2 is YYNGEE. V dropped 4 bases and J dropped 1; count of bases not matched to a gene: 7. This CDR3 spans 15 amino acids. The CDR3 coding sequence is TGTGCCAGCAGCACTCGAGGGGGCGCGAACACTGAAGCTTTCTTT. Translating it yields CASSTRGGANTEAFF.

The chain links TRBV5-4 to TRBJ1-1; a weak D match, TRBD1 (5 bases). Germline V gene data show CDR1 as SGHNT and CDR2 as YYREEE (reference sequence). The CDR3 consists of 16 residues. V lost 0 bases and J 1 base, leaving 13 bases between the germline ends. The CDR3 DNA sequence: TGTGCCAGCAGCTTGGCCCTGGGACTCGAGAACACTGAAGCTTTCTTT. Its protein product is CASSLALGLENTEAFF. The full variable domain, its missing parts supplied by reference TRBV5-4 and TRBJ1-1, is ETGVTQSPTHLIKTRGQQVTLRCSSQSGHNTVSWYQQALGQGPQFIFQYYREEENGRGNFPPRFSGLQFPNYSSELNVNALELDDSALYLCASSLALGLENTEAFFGQGTRLTVV.

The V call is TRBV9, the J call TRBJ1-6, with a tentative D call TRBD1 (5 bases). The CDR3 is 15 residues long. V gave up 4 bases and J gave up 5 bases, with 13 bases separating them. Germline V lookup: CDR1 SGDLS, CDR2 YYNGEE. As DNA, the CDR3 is TGTGCCAGCAGCTCCATGGACAAGGATAATTCACCCCTCCACTTT. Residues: CASSSMDKDNSPLHF.

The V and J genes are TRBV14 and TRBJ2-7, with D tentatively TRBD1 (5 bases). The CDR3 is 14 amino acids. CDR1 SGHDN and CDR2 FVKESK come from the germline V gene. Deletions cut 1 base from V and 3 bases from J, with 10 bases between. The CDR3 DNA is TGTGCCAGCAGCCAAGGGTACCAGGGCTACGAGCAGTACTTC. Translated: CASSQGYQGYEQYF.

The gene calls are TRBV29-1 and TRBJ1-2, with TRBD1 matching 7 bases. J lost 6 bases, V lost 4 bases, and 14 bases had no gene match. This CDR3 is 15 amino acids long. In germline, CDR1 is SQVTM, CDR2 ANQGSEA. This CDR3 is CSVVRGPGGGDGYTF. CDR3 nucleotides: TGCAGCGTTGTGAGGGGCCCAGGGGGTGGAGATGGCTACACCTTC.

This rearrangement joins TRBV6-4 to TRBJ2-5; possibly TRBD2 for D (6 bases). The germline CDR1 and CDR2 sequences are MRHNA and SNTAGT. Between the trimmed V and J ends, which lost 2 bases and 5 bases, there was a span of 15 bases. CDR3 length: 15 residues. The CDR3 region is CASSDLGLARETQYF. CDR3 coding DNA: TGTGCCAGCAGTGACCTGGGCCTAGCGCGGGAGACCCAGTACTTC.

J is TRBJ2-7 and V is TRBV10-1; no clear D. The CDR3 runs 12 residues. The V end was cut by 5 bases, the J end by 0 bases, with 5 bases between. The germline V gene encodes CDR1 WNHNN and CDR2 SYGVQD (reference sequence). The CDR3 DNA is TGCGCCAGCAGTATATCCTCCTACGAGCAGTACTTC. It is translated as CASSISSYEQYF.

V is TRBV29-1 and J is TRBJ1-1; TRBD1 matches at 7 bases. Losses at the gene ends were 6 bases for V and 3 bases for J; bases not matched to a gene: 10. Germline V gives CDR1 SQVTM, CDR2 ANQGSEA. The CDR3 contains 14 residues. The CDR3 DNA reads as TGCAGCGTAAGGACATTGACAGGGTACACTGAAGCTTTCTTT. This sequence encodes CSVRTLTGYTEAFF.

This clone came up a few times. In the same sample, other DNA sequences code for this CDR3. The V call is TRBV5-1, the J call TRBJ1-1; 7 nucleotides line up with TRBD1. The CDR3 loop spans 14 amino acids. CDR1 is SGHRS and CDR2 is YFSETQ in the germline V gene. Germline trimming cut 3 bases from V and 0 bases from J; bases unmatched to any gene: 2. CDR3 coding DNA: TGCGCCAGCAGCTCGGGACAGATGAACACTGAAGCTTTCTTT. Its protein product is CASSSGQMNTEAFF.

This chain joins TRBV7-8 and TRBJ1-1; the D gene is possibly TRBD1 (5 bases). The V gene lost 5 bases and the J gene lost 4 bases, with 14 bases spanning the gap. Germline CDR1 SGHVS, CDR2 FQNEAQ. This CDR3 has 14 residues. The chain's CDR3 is CASSGSGGGTEAFF. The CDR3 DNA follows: TGTGCCAGCAGCGGCAGTGGGGGGGGCACTGAAGCTTTCTTT.

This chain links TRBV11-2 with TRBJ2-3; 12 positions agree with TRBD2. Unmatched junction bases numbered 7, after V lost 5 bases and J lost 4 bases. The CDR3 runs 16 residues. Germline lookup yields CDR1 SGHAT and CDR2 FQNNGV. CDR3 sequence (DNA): TGTGCCAGCAGCCGATCTAGCGGGGGGGTCCCAGATACGCAGTATTTT. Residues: CASSRSSGGVPDTQYF.

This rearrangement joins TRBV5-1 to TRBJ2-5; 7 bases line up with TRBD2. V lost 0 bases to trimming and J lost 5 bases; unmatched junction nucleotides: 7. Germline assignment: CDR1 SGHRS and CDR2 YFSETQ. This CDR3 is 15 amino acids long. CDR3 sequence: CASSLVIGEGETQYF. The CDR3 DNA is TGCGCCAGCAGCTTGGTTATCGGGGAGGGGGAGACCCAGTACTTC.

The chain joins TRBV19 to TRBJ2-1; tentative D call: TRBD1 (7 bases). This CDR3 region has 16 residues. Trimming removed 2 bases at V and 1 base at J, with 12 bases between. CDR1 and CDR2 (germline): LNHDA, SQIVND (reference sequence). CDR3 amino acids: CASSIKGAGSYNEQFF. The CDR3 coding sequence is TGTGCCAGTAGTATAAAGGGGGCGGGGTCCTACAATGAGCAGTTCTTC.

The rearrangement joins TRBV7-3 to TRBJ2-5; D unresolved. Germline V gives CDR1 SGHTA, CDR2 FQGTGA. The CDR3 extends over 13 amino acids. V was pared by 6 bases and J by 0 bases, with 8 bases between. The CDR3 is CASSSGNQETQYF. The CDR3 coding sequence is TGTGCCAGCAGTAGTGGTAACCAAGAGACCCAGTACTTC.

CDR3 amino acids: CASRDTYNEQFF. DNA for the CDR3: TGCGCCAGCAGGGACACCTACAATGAGCAGTTCTTC. The chain couples TRBV10-1 to TRBJ2-1; TRBD1 is a possible D gene (5 bases). The germline V and J ends were trimmed by 6 bases and 2 bases, with 5 bases remaining between them. CDR3 size: 12 residues. The V gene's germline CDR1 is WNHNN and CDR2 SYGVQD (reference sequence).

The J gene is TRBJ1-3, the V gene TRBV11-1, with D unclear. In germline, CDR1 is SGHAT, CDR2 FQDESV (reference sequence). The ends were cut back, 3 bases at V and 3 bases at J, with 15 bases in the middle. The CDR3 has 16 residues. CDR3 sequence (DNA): TGTGCCAGCAGCTTCGAGAGGAGGAGAGGTGGAAACACCATATATTTT. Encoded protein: CASSFERRRGGNTIYF.

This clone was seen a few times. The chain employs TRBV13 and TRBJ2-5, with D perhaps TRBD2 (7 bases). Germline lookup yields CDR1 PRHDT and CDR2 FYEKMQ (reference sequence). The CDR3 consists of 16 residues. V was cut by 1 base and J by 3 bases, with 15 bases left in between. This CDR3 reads CASSLDRGADKETQYF. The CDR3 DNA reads TGTGCCAGCAGCTTAGATCGGGGGGCAGATAAAGAGACCCAGTACTTC.

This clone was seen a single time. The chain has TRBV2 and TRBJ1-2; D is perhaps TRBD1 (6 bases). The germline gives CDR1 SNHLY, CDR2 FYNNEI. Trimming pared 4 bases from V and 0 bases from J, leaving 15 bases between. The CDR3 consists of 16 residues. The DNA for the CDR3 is TGTGCCAGCAGTGGTCGACAGGAGTTAGCTAACTATGGCTACACCTTC. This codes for CASSGRQELANYGYTF.

CDR3: CASSFTGQGNPLHF. The CDR3 region has the DNA TGTGCCAGCAGCTTTACTGGACAGGGTAATCCCCTCCACTTT. V usage is TRBV7-2 and J usage is TRBJ1-6; 8 nucleotides agree with TRBD1. The CDR3 runs 14 residues. Germline CDR1 and CDR2: SGHTA and FQGNSA. Trimming took 3 bases from V and 13 from J; bases not matched to a gene: 8.

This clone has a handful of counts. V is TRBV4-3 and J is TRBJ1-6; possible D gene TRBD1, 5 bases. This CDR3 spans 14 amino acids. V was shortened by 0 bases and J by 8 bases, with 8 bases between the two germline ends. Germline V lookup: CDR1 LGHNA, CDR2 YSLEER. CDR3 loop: CASSQDRADSPLHF. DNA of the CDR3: TGCGCCAGCAGCCAAGACAGGGCGGATTCACCCCTCCACTTT.

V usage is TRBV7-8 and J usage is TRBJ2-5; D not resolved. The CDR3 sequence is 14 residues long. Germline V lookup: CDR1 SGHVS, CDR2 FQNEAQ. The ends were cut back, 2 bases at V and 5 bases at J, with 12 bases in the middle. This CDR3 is CASSLNRVGETQYF. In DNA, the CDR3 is TGTGCCAGCAGCTTAAACCGCGTCGGTGAGACCCAGTACTTC. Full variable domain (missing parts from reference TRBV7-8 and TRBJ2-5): GAGVSQSPRYKVAKRGQDVALRCDPISGHVSLFWYQQALGQGPEFLTYFQNEAQLDKSGLPSDRFFAERPEGSVSTLKIQRTQQEDSAVYLCASSLNRVGETQYFGPGTRLLVL.

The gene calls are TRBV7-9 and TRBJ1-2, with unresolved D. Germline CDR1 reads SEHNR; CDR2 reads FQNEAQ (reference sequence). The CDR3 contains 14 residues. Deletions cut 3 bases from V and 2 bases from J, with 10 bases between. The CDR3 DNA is TGTGCCAGCAGCTTCTCCCCGAGGAACTATGGCTACACCTTC. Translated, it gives CASSFSPRNYGYTF.

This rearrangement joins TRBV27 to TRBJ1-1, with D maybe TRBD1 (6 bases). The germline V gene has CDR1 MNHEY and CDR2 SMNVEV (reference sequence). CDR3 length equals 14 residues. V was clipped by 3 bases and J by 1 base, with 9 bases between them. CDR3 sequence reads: CASSFGTTNTEAFF. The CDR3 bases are TGTGCCAGCAGTTTTGGGACAACGAACACTGAAGCTTTCTTT.

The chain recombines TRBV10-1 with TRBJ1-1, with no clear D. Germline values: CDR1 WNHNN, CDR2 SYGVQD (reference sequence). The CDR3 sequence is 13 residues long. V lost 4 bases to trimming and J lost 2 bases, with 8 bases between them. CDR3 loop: CASSVADNTEAFF. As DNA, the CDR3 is TGCGCCAGCAGTGTCGCGGATAACACTGAAGCTTTCTTT.

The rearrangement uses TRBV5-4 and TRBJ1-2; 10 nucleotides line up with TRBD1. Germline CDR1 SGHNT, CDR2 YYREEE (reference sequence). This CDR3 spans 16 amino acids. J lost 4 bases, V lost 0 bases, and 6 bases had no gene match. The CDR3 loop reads CASSLGPRDRGYGYTF. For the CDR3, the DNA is TGTGCCAGCAGCTTGGGGCCCCGGGACAGGGGCTATGGCTACACCTTC.